This T cell receptor beta chain emerged from a study of sequential checkpoint blockade in melanoma. Whole-study context: Patients were randomized 1:1 to nivolumab-then-ipilimumab or ipilimumab-then-nivolumab first-line.

TCRdb's copy holds only in-frame clones and misses some; the assay was immunoSEQ multiplex PCR. The table lists about 5,100 clones, about 79% of them singletons. Specified treatment: randomized to nivolumab then ipilimumab (arm A) or the reverse (arm B). The CDR3 covers 16 residues. Trimming pared 4 bases from V and 4 bases from J, leaving 19 bases between. The germline gives CDR1 SNHLY, CDR2 FYNNEI. The rearrangement uses TRBV2 and TRBJ1-1, with no clear D. The sample consisted of CD8+ T cells sorted from blood (inferred from file names), taken from a patient given nivolumab and ipilimumab in sequence. The receptor was derived from a human patient with melanoma. Some clones in this sample may be carry-over from other donors' samples. CDR3 sequence: CASSVGIDMGSTEAFF. CDR3 DNA sequence: TGTGCCAGCAGTGTCGGTATAGATATGGGGAGCACTGAAGCTTTCTTT.